The T cell receptor (beta chain) described here comes from a study of post-analysis software for immune sequencing data. As for the study in general: Courses of disease covered relapsing-remitting, secondary progressive and progressive-relapsing multiple sclerosis.

Carried by the TCR beta cDNA libraries were unique molecular identifiers. TCRdb re-called the PCR reads through MiXCR, storing one row per CDR3 protein. Of more than 450,000 distinct CDR3 sequences listed, less than 40% are singletons. Overall study findings and caveats: By F measure, strong co-clustering occurred among samples prepared in the same batch. Patients with multiple sclerosis recorded significantly lower normalized Chao1 diversity than controls, the study found.

This clonotype was observed many times. The antigen is undetermined. The sequencing sample was made of blood. The TCR originated in a girl younger than 18 with multiple sclerosis.

The CDR3 region has the DNA TGTGCCAGCAGTTTGGGGCAGGGTAATGGCTACACCTTC. The encoded protein is CASSLGQGNGYTF. The chain joins TRBV12-3 or TRBV12-4 to TRBJ1-2, with D possibly TRBD1 on 5 matching bases. There are 13 residues in the CDR3. The V end was cut by 3 bases, the J end by 6 bases, with 11 bases between.